This T cell receptor (beta chain) was observed in a study of type 1 regulatory T cells. About the study: This in vitro CD4 product, T-allo10, is enriched for Tr1 cells and alloantigen-specific. Study results and caveats: Type 1 regulatory T cells had a more restricted TCR repertoire than non-type 1 regulatory T cells.

MiXCR, run by TCRdb on the reads, gives a single entry per CDR3 protein. The data contain roughly 65,000 distinct CDR3 sequences, roughly 50% of them singletons. For this clonotype: The antigen is undetermined.

V shed 8 bases, J shed 2 bases, and the junction held 11 bases outside the gene matches. The CDR3 extends over 16 amino acids. CDR1 is MNHNS, CDR2 SASEGT, per germline. This TCR was sampled from a human donor in good health. V gene TRBV6-1 combines with J gene TRBJ1-1; TRBD1 aligns across 10 bases. Sequencing was done on a sample of cultured non-Tr1 T cells, either the whole culture or a sorted T cell fraction (not recorded which). The CDR3 DNA reads as TGTGCCAGCCTTGGACAGGGGGGTAAAACTAACACTGAAGCTTTCTTT. It specifies CASLGQGGKTNTEAFF.